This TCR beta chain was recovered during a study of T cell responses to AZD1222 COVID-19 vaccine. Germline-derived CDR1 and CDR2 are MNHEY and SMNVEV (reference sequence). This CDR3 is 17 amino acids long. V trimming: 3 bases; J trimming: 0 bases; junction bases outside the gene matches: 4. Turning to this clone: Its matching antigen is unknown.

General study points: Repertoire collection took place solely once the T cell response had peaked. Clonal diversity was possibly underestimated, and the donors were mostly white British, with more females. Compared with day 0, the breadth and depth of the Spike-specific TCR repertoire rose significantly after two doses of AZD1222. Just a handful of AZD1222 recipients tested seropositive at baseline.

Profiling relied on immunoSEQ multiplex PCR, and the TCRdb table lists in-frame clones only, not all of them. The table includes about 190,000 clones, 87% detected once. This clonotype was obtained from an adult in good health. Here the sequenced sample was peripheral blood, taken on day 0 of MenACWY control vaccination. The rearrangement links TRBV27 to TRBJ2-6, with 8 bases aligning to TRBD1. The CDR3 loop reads CASSFTGGGSGANVLTF. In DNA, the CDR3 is TGTGCCAGCAGTTTTACAGGGGGTGGCTCTGGGGCCAACGTCCTGACTTTC.